This TCR beta chain appears in the sequencing data of a study of blood T cell repertoires in COVID-19. Background on the study: COVID-19 samples, acute and convalescent, were from the United States, Italy and Spain. In each case, the material was cDNA or gDNA derived from T cells, B-cell-depleted T cells, or PBMCs.

Produced via immunoSEQ multiplex PCR; TCRdb's table is partial and in-frame only. The data contain 60,000 to 75,000 clones, just over 90% of them singletons. The CDR3 covers 16 residues. Trimming shortened V by 0 bases and J by 3 bases, and 13 bases separated the two germline ends. Germline V gives CDR1 LGHNA, CDR2 YSLEER. This clone was recorded once. The rearrangement joins TRBV4-3 to TRBJ2-3; the D gene is possibly TRBD1 (6 bases). The sample was peripheral blood. This TCR was recovered from a human donor in a cohort sampled during active COVID-19. The CDR3 bases are TGCGCCAGCAGCCAAGATCTGGACAGAAAGACAGATACGCAGTATTTT. Encoded protein: CASSQDLDRKTDTQYF.